This T cell receptor beta chain comes out of a study of T cells expressing NK-cell markers. Findings and caveats of the study: The study found dominant NKG2C+ clonotypes at about 1.0-7.0% of CD8+ T cells in about six donors.

About this clonotype: As yet, its antigen is unknown.

Reprocessing the 5' RACE reads, TCRdb reports a single entry for every CDR3 protein and omits DNA. The sample data list about 370,000 distinct CDR3 sequences. The CDR3 is 15 residues long. Material: blood T cells: a sorted CD56 or NKG2C T cell subset, CD4+ or CD8+ T cells, or bulk PBMC T cells (not recorded which). This sequence joins TRBV12-3 or TRBV12-4 and TRBJ2-2; TCRdb names TRBD2, which stays unverified in the absence of DNA. The receptor comes from a woman aged 50 to 60 in good health. The chain's CDR3 is CASSLLEQGLGELFF.